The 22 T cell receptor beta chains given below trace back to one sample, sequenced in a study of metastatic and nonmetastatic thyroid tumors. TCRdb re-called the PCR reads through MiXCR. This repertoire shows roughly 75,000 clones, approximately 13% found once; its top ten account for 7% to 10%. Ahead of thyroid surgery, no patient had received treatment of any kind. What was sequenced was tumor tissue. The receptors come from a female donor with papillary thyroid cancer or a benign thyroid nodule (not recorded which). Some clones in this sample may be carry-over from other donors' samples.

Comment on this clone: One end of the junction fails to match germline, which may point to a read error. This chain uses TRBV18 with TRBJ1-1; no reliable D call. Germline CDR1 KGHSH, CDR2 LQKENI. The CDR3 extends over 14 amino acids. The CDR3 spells CASSPGTDHAETFF. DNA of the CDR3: TGTGCCAGCTCACCGGGAACAGACCACGCTGAAACTTTCTTT.

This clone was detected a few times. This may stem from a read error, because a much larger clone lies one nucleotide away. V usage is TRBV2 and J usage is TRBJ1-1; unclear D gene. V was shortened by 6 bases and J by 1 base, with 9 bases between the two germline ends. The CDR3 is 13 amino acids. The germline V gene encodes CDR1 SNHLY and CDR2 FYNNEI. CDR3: CASSSYRNTEAFF. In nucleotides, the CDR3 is TGTGCCAGCAGCTCTTACAGGAACACTGAAGCTTTCTTT. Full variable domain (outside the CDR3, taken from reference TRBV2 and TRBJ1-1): EPEVTQTPSHQVTQMGQEVILRCVPISNHLYFYWYRQILGQKVEFLVSFYNNEISEKSEIFDDQFSVERPDGSNFTLKIRSTKLEDSAMYFCASSSYRNTEAFFGQGTRLTVV.

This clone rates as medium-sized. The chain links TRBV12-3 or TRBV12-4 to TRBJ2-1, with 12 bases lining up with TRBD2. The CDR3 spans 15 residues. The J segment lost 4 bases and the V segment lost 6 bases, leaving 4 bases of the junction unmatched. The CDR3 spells CASSDGTSGYNEQFF. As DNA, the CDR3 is TGTGCCAGCAGCGACGGGACTAGCGGGTACAATGAGCAGTTCTTC.

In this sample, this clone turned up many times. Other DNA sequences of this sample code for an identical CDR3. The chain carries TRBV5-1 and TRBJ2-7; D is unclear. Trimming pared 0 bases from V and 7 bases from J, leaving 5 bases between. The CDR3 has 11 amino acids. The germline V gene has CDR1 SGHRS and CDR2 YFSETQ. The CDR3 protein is CASSLGGEQYF. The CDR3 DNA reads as TGCGCCAGCAGCTTGGGAGGTGAGCAGTACTTC.

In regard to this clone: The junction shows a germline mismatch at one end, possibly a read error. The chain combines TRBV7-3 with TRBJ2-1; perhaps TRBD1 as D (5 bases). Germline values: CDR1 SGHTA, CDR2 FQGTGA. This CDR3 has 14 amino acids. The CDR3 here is CASIPGNRANDQFF. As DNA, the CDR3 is TGTGCCAGCATCCCAGGGAATCGAGCTAATGATCAGTTCTTC.

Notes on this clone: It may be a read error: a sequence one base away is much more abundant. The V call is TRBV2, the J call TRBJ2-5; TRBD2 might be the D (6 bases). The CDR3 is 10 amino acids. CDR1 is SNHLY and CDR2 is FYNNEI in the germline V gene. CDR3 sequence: CASSRETQCF. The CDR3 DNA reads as TGTGCCAGCAGTCGGGAGACCCAGTGCTTC.

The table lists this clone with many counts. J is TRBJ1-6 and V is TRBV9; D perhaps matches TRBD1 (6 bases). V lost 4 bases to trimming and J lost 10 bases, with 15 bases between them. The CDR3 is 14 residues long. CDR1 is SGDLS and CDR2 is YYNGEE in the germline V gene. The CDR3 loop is CASSSALGASPLHF. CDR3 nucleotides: TGTGCCAGCAGCTCGGCCTTGGGGGCCTCACCCCTCCACTTT.

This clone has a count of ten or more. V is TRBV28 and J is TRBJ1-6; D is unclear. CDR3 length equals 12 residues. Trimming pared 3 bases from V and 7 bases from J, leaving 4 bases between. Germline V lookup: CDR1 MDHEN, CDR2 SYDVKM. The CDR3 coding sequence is TGTGCCAGCAGTTTGTGGAATTCACCCCTCCACTTT. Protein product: CASSLWNSPLHF.

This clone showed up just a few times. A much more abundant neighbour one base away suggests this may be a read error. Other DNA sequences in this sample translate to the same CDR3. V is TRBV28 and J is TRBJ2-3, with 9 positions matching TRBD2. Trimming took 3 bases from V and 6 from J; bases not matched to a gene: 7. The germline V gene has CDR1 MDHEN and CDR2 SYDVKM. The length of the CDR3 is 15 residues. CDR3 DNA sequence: TGTGCCAGCAGTTTCGCGGGAGGGCCGGGTGATACGCAGTATTTT. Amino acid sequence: CASSFAGGPGDTQYF.

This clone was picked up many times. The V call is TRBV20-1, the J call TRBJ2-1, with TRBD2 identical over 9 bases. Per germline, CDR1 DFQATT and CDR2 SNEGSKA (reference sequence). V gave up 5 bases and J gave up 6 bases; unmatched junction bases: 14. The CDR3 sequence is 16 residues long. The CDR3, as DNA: TGCAGTGCTGCTGGGCTTGCTAGCGGGACTTTCAATGAGCAGTTCTTC. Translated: CSAAGLASGTFNEQFF.

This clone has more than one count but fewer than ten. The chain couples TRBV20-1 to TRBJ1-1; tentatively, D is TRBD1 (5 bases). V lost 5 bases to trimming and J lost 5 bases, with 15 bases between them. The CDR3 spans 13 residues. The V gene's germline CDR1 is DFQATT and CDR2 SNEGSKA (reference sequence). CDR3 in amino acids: CSALHAGRTEAFF. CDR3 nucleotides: TGCAGTGCTTTACACGCGGGGCGAACTGAAGCTTTCTTT.

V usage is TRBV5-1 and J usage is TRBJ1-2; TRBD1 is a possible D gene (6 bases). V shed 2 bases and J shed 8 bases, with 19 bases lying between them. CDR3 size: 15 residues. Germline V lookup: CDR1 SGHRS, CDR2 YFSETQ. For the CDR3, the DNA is TGCGCCAGCAGCTTTTCAGGGGCTTCAGCTAGGGGCTACACCTTC. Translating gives CASSFSGASARGYTF.

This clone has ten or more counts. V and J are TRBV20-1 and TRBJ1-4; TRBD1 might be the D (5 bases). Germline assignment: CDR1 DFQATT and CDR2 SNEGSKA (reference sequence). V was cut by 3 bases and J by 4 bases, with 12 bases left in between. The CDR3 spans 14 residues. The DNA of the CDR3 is TGCAGTGCTAGGACAGCGAGGTTTAATGAAAAACTGTTTTTT. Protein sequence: CSARTARFNEKLFF.

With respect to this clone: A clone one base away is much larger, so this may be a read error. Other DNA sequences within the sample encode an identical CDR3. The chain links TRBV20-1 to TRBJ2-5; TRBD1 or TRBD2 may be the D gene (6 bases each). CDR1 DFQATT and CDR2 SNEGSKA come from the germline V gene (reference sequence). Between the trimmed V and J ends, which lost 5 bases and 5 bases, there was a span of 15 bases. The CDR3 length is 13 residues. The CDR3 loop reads CSAEEGGRETQYF. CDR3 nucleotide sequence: TGCAGTGCTGAAGAGGGGGGCCGGGAGACCCAGTACTTC.

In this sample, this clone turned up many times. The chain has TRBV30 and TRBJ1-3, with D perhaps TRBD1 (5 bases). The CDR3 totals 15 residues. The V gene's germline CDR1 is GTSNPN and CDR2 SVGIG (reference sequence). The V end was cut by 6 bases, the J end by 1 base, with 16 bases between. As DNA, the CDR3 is TGTGCCTGCCACCCGGGACTGATGTCTGGAAACACCATATATTTT. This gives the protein CACHPGLMSGNTIYF.

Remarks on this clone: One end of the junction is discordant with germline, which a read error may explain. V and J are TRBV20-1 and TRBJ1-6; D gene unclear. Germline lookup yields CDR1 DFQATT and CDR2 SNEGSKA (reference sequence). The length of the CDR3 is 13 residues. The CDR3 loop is CSVTAGYNSPPHF. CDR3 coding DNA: TGCAGTGTGACGGCAGGCTATAATTCACCCCCCCACTTT.

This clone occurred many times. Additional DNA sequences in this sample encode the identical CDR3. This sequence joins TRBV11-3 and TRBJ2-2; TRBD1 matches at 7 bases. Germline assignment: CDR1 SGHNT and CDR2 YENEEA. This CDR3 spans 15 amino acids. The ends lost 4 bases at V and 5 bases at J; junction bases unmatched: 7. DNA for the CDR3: TGTGCCAGCAGCTCGGTGACAGGGAATACCGGGGAGCTGTTTTTT. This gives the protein CASSSVTGNTGELFF.

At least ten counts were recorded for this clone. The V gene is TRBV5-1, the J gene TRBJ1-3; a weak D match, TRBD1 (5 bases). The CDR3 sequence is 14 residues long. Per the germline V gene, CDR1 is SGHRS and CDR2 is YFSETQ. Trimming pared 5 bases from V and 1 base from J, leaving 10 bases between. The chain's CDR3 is CASRGTGSGNTIYF. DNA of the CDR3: TGCGCCAGCAGGGGGACGGGGTCTGGAAACACCATATATTTT.

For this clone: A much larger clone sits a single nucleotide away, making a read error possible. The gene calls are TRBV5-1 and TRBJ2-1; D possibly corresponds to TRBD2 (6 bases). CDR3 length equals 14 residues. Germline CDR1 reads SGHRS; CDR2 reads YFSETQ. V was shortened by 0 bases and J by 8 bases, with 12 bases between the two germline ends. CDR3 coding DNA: TGCGCCAGCAGCTTGGCCCGACTAGAGTATGAGCAGTTCTTC. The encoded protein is CASSLARLEYEQFF.

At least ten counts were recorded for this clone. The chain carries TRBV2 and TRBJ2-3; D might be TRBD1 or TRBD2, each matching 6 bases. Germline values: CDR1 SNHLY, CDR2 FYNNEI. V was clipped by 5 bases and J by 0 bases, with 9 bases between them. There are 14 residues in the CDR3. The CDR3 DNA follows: TGTGCCAGCAGTCGGGGGCAGAGCACAGATACGCAGTATTTT. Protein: CASSRGQSTDTQYF. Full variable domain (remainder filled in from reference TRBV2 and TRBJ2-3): EPEVTQTPSHQVTQMGQEVILRCVPISNHLYFYWYRQILGQKVEFLVSFYNNEISEKSEIFDDQFSVERPDGSNFTLKIRSTKLEDSAMYFCASSRGQSTDTQYFGPGTRLTVL.

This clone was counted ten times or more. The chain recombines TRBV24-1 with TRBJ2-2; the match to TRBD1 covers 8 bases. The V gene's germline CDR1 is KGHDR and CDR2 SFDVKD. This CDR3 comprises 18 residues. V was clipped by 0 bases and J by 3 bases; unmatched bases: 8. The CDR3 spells CATSDLRPGQGDTGELFF. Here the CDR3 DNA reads TGTGCCACCAGTGATTTGCGACCAGGACAGGGCGACACCGGGGAGCTGTTTTTT.

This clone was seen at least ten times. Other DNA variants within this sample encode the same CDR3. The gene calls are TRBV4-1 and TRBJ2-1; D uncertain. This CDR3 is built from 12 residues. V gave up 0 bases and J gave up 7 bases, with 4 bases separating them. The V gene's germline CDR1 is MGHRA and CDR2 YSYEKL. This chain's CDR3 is CASSQEGNEQFF. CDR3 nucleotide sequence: TGCGCCAGCAGCCAAGAGGGAAATGAGCAGTTCTTC.